In its sample, the clone carrying this TCR beta chain was seen once. TCRdb ran MiXCR on the RT-PCR reads and lists one entry per CDR3 protein. The sample has more than 550,000 distinct CDR3 sequences, approximately 14% seen once. Sequenced sample: memory CD4+ T cells from blood. The TCR was taken from a female donor in good health, serving as a healthy control.

The CDR3 region has the DNA TGCAGTGCTACTGGGACAAGTGAGACCCAGTACTTC. Encoded protein: CSATGTSETQYF. The chain joins TRBV20-1 to TRBJ2-5, with D perhaps matching TRBD1 (6 bases). CDR1 DFQATT and CDR2 SNEGSKA come from the germline V gene (reference sequence). Trimming removed 4 bases at V and 5 bases at J, with 11 bases between. CDR3 size: 12 residues.